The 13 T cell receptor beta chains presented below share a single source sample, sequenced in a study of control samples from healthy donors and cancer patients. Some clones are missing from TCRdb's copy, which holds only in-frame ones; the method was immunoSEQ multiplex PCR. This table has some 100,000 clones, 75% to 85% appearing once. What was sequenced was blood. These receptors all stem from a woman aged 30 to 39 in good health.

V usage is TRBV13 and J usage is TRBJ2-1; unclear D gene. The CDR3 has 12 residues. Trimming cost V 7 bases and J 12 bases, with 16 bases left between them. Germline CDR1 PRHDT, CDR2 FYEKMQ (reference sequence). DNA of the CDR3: TGTGCCAGCACACTATCTGCGTCCGGGCAGTTCTTC. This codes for CASTLSASGQFF. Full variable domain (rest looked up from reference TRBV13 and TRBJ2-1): AAGVIQSPRHLIKEKRETATLKCYPIPRHDTVYWYQQGPGQDPQFLISFYEKMQSDKGSIPDRFSAQQFSDYHSELNMSSLELGDSALYFCASTLSASGQFFGPGTRLTVL.

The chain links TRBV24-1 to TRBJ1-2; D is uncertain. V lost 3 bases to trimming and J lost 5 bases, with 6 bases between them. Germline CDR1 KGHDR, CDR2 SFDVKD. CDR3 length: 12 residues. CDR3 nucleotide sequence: TGTGCCACCAGTGATGCGACATATGGCTACACCTTC. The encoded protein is CATSDATYGYTF.

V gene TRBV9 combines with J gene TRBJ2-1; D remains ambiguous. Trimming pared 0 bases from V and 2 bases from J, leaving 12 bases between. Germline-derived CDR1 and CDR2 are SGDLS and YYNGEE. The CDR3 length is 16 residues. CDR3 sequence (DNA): TGTGCCAGCAGCGTAGAGTGGGGTCTAACCTACAATGAGCAGTTCTTC. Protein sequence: CASSVEWGLTYNEQFF.

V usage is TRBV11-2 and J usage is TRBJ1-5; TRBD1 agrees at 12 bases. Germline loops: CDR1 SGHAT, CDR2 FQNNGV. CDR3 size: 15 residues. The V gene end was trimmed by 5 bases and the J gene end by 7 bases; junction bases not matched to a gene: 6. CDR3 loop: CASSRDRGQEQPQHF. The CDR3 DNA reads TGTGCCAGCAGCCGGGACAGGGGGCAAGAACAGCCCCAGCATTTT. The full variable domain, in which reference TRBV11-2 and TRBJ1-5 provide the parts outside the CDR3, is EAGVAQSPRYKIIEKRQSVAFWCNPISGHATLYWYQQILGQGPKLLIQFQNNGVVDDSQLPKDRFSAERLKGVDSTLKIQPAKLEDSAVYLCASSRDRGQEQPQHFGDGTRLSIL.

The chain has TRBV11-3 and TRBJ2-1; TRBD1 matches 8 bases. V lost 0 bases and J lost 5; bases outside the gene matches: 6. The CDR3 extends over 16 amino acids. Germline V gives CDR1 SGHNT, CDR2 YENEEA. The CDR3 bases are TGTGCCAGCAGCTTAGATGGGCAGGGGGCGGACAATGAGCAGTTCTTC. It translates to CASSLDGQGADNEQFF.

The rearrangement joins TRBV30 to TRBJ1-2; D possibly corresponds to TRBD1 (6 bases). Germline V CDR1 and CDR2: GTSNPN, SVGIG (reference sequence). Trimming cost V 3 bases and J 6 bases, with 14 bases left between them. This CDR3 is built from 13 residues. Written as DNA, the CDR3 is TGTGCCTGGAGGCGTAGGGGGTTCAATGGCTACACCTTC. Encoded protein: CAWRRRGFNGYTF.

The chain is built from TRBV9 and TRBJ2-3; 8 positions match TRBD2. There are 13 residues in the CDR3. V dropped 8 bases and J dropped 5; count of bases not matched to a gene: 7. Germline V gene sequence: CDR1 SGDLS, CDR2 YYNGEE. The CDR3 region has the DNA TGTGCCAGTCGCCAAGCGGGGGAAGATACGCAGTATTTT. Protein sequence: CASRQAGEDTQYF.

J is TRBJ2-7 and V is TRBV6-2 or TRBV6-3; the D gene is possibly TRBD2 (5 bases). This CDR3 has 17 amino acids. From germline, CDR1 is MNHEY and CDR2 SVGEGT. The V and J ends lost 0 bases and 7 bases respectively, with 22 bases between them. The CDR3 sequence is CASSYSTFSGEEREQYF. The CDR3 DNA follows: TGTGCCAGCAGTTACTCGACTTTCTCCGGGGAAGAGCGGGAGCAGTACTTC.

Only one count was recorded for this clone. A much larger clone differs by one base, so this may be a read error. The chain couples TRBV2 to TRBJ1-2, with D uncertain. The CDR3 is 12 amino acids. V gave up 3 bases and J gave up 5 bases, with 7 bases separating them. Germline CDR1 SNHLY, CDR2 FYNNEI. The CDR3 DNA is TGTGCCAGCAGTGACTGGGCTTATGGCTACACCTTC. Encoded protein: CASSDWAYGYTF.

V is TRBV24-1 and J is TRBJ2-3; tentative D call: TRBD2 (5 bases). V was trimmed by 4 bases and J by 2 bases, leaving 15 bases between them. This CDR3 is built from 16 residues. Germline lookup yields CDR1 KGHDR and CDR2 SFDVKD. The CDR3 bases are TGTGCCACCAGTGACAGTCGGGGTTACTCCACAGATACGCAGTATTTT. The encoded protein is CATSDSRGYSTDTQYF.

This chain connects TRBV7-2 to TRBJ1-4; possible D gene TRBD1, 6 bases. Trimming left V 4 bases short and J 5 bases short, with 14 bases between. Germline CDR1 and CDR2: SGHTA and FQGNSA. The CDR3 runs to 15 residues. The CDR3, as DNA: TGTGCCAGCAGCTCCCCAGGGGTAGGGAATGAAAAACTGTTTTTT. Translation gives CASSSPGVGNEKLFF.

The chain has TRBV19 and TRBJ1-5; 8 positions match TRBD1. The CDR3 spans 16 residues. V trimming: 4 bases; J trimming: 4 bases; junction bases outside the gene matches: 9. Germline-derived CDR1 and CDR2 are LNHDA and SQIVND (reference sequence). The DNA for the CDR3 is TGTGCCAGTAGTAGAGACAGGGGATTTTTAAATCAGCCCCAGCATTTT. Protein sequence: CASSRDRGFLNQPQHF.

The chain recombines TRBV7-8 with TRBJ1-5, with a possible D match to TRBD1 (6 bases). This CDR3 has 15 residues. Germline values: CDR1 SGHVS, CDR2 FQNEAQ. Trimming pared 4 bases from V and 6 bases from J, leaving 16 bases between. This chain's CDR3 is CASSSRRGAGQPQHF. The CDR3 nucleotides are TGTGCCAGCAGCTCGAGGCGGGGGGCCGGTCAGCCCCAGCATTTT.